Presented here are 15 T cell receptor beta chains from one specimen sequenced in a study of CD8 T cells in ankylosing spondylitis (TCRdb year 2017). Libraries were prepared through 5' RACE. The instrument was an Illumina HiSeq 2500. Through fastp at Q25 and MiXCR, TCRdb rebuilt clones from the public reads, retaining in-frame beta chains. Each CDR3 protein appears once, grouped with its most common genes and DNA. The sample includes 200,000 to 250,000 distinct CDR3 sequences, with 20% to 30% observed a single time. 5% to 8% of the sample comes from the top ten. Sequencing input: blood, either unsorted or a sorted T cell fraction (not recorded which). The receptor set was obtained from a male donor with ankylosing spondylitis or in good health (not recorded which).

The V gene is TRBV12-3 or TRBV12-4, the J gene TRBJ2-3, with D possibly TRBD2 on 5 matching bases. This CDR3 has 14 amino acids. Trimming pared 9 bases from V and 2 bases from J, leaving 15 bases between. The CDR3 reads CARAGEPPTDTQYF. For the CDR3, the DNA is TGTGCCAGGGCTGGGGAGCCCCCCACAGATACGCAGTATTTT.

This clonotype occurred many times. The chain carries TRBV20-1 and TRBJ2-7; a weak D match, TRBD2 (6 bases). V was clipped by 2 bases and J by 3 bases, with 17 bases between them. The CDR3 has 15 residues. Germline-derived CDR1 and CDR2 are DFQATT and SNEGSKA (reference sequence). This CDR3 is CSARPSGTPDYEQYF. CDR3 nucleotide sequence: TGCAGTGCTAGACCCTCCGGGACTCCAGACTACGAGCAGTACTTC.

The chain has TRBV7-8 and TRBJ2-1; maybe TRBD1 (5 bases). V lost 3 bases and J lost 6, with 18 bases in between. Germline loops: CDR1 SGHVS, CDR2 FQNEAQ. The CDR3 extends over 16 amino acids. The DNA of the CDR3 is TGTGCCAGCAGCTTCATAGGGGCCTTCAAGGGCAATGAGCAGTTCTTC. It specifies CASSFIGAFKGNEQFF.

The sample holds many counts of this clonotype. In DNA, the CDR3 is TGCGCCAGCAGCTCAGACAGTTCTGGAAACACCATATATTTT. It codes for CASSSDSSGNTIYF. The rearrangement joins TRBV5-1 to TRBJ1-3, with D tentatively TRBD1 (5 bases). There are 14 residues in the CDR3. Trimming took off 3 bases at V and 1 base at J, with 8 bases between the two ends. Germline CDR1 is SGHRS and CDR2 is YFSETQ.

The V gene is TRBV20-1, the J gene TRBJ2-1; no clear D gene. The V gene's germline CDR1 is DFQATT and CDR2 SNEGSKA (reference sequence). Deletions cut 6 bases from V and 8 bases from J, with 20 bases between. The CDR3 loop spans 14 amino acids. DNA for the CDR3: TGCAGTGCAGATCAGCCGTCTACTCCCCATGAGCAGTTCTTC. Amino acid sequence: CSADQPSTPHEQFF.

This clonotype was detected many times. V gene TRBV28 combines with J gene TRBJ2-1; 12 nucleotides align to TRBD2. CDR1 is MDHEN and CDR2 is SYDVKM in the germline V gene. The junction had 7 bases not matched to a gene; V was cut back by 5 bases and J by 8 bases. The CDR3 extends over 15 amino acids. The CDR3 region is CASSPSGRARHEQFF. CDR3 nucleotide sequence: TGTGCCAGCAGTCCTAGCGGGAGGGCCAGGCATGAGCAGTTCTTC.

This clonotype was counted a few times. This chain connects TRBV5-1 to TRBJ2-7, with D maybe TRBD1 (6 bases). The V and J ends lost 0 bases and 2 bases respectively, with 12 bases between them. Germline lookup yields CDR1 SGHRS and CDR2 YFSETQ. The CDR3 extends over 15 amino acids. CDR3 sequence (DNA): TGCGCCAGCAGCTTGGATCCCAGGGGCACCTACGAGCAGTACTTC. Translated: CASSLDPRGTYEQYF.

This clonotype appeared many times. CDR3 sequence: CASSLFSGAQETQYF. The CDR3 region has the DNA TGTGCCAGCAGTTTATTCTCGGGGGCCCAAGAGACCCAGTACTTC. The V and J genes are TRBV12-3 or TRBV12-4 and TRBJ2-5, with D perhaps given as TRBD1 or TRBD2 (6 bases each). The length of the CDR3 is 15 residues. Trimming removed 2 bases at V and 1 base at J, with 11 bases between.

In this sample, this clonotype turned up a few times. The chain couples TRBV5-1 to TRBJ2-7; D ambiguous. The CDR3 spans 13 residues. Germline V gene sequence: CDR1 SGHRS, CDR2 YFSETQ. Trimming left V 0 bases short and J 6 bases short, with 10 bases between. The CDR3, as DNA: TGCGCCAGCAGCTTGGCCCTCGGGCGCGAGCAGTACTTC. Translation: CASSLALGREQYF.

In its sample, this clonotype was seen many times. The V call is TRBV12-3 or TRBV12-4, the J call TRBJ2-7; TRBD2 might be the D (6 bases). The CDR3 is made up of 14 amino acids. The V end lost 5 bases, the J end lost 2 bases, and 13 bases lay between the germline ends. The CDR3 is CASSPLAGTYEQYF. CDR3 nucleotides: TGTGCCAGCAGTCCCTTGGCGGGAACCTACGAGCAGTACTTC.

The chain has TRBV4-1 and TRBJ2-5; 9 bases map to TRBD2. Trimming removed 0 bases from V and 5 bases from J; junction bases left unmatched: 7. The germline CDR1 and CDR2 sequences are MGHRA and YSYEKL. The CDR3 length is 16 residues. This CDR3 is CASSQDGGRAGETQYF. Written as DNA, the CDR3 is TGCGCCAGCAGCCAAGATGGCGGGAGGGCCGGGGAGACCCAGTACTTC.

This chain joins TRBV29-1 and TRBJ1-3; weak D call: TRBD1 (5 bases). V was clipped by 7 bases and J by 0 bases, with 13 bases between them. Per germline, CDR1 SQVTM and CDR2 ANQGSEA. The CDR3 has 14 amino acids. The CDR3 here is CSATLGVSGNTIYF. The CDR3 coding sequence is TGCAGCGCCACCCTAGGGGTCTCTGGAAACACCATATATTTT.

This clonotype was recorded at least ten times. This rearrangement joins TRBV5-1 to TRBJ1-5; D gene ambiguous. Trimming pared 0 bases from V and 4 bases from J, leaving 8 bases between. Germline V CDR1 and CDR2: SGHRS, YFSETQ. CDR3 length equals 14 residues. The CDR3: CASSLGEKNQPQHF. The CDR3, as DNA: TGCGCCAGCAGCTTGGGGGAGAAAAATCAGCCCCAGCATTTT.

The V call is TRBV20-1, the J call TRBJ1-1; TRBD1 matches at 7 bases. Germline-derived CDR1 and CDR2 are DFQATT and SNEGSKA (reference sequence). V dropped 5 bases and J dropped 7; count of bases not matched to a gene: 7. The CDR3 sequence is 12 residues long. CDR3 nucleotide sequence: TGCAGTGCTTTGGACAGGCCCGGTGAAGCTTTCTTT. Amino acids: CSALDRPGEAFF.

This clonotype was detected many times. This chain links TRBV20-1 with TRBJ2-6; D remains unclear. Looked up from germline, CDR1 is DFQATT and CDR2 is SNEGSKA (reference sequence). CDR3 size: 13 residues. V shed 5 bases and J shed 6 bases, with 11 bases lying between them. The CDR3 sequence: CSAPSFQANVLTF. CDR3 bases: TGCAGTGCTCCTTCGTTCCAGGCCAACGTCCTGACTTTC.